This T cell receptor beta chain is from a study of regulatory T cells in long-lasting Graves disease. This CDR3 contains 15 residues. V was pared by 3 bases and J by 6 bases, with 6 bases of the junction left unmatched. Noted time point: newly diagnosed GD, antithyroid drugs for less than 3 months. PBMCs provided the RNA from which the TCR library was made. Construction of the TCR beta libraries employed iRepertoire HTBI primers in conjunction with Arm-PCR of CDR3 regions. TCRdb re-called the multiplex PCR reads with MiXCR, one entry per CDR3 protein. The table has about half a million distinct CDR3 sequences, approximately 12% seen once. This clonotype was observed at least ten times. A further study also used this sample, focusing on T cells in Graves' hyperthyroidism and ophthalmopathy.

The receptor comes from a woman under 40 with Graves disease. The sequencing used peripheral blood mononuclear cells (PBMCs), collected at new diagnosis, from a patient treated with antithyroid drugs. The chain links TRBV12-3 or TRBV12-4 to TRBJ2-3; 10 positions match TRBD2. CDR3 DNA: TGTGCCAGCAGTTTGACGCTAGCGGGAGCGGATACGCAGTATTTT. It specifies CASSLTLAGADTQYF.